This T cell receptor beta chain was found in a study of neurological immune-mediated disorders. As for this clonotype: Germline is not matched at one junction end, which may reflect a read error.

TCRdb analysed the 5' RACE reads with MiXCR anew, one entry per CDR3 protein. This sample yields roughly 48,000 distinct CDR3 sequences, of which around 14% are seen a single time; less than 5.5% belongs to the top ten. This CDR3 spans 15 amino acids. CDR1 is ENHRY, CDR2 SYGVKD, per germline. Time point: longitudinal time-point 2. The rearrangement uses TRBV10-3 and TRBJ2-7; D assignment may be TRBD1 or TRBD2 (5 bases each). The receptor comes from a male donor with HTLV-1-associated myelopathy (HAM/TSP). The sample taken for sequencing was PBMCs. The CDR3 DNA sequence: TGTGACATCAGTGAGGGGCTGGACGGGACCTACGAGCAGTACTTC. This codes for CDISEGLDGTYEQYF.